A selection of T cell receptor beta chains follows, all from one sample in a study of cytomegalovirus exposure and HLA in healthy donors. The data were produced by immunoSEQ multiplex PCR, yet TCRdb's version contains in-frame clones alone and is incomplete. The sample carries 180,000 or so clones, around 80% recorded once. Sample: PBMCs. These receptors were collected from a woman aged 40-49 years in good health and CMV-seropositive. Both conserved end residues are part of each CDR3. A D gene is named only where the DNA matches it firmly. Part of the rows lack a size; the others show once, few, many or a class for expanded clones.

d_gene,v_gene,j_gene,abundance,CDR3aa,CDR3nt
.,TRBV5-4,TRBJ1-1,.,CASSGLQGTEAFF,TGTGCCAGCAGCGGATTACAGGGTACTGAAGCTTTCTTT
TRBD1,TRBV18,TRBJ2-3,.,CASSPELQGSADTQYF,TGTGCCAGCTCACCCGAACTACAGGGGAGCGCAGATACGCAGTATTTT
.,TRBV6-1,TRBJ2-7,.,CASSDDGNTYEQYF,TGTGCCAGCAGTGATGATGGCAATACCTACGAGCAGTACTTC
TRBD2,TRBV30,TRBJ2-2,.,CAWTAGTIATGELFF,TGTGCCTGGACTGCCGGGACTATTGCAACCGGGGAGCTGTTTTTT
TRBD1,TRBV15,TRBJ2-7,.,CATSYEVQGGSYEQYF,TGTGCCACCAGCTACGAGGTACAGGGGGGCTCCTACGAGCAGTACTTC
TRBD2,TRBV7-2,TRBJ2-1,few,CASSDYLAGVGNEQFF,TGTGCCAGCAGCGATTATCTAGCGGGAGTCGGCAATGAGCAGTTCTTC
TRBD1,TRBV6-1,TRBJ1-2,few,CASTLGQTTRGYTF,TGTGCCAGCACCCTGGGACAGACCACACGGGGCTACACCTTC
TRBD2,TRBV7-2,TRBJ2-3,.,CASSLLAGGRQGTDTQYF,TGTGCCAGCAGCTTGCTAGCGGGAGGACGGCAGGGCACAGATACGCAGTATTTT
.,TRBV7-2,TRBJ1-5,.,CASSLVVQGLQPQHF,TGTGCCAGCAGCTTAGTAGTGCAGGGCTTACAGCCCCAGCATTTT
.,TRBV5-1,TRBJ2-3,.,CASSLMAGEGDTQYF,TGCGCCAGCAGCCTGATGGCAGGGGAAGGCGATACGCAGTATTTT
TRBD2,TRBV2,TRBJ2-7,.,CASRGGISYEQYF,TGTGCCAGCAGGGGGGGGATTTCCTACGAGCAGTACTTC
TRBD1,TRBV19,TRBJ1-5,once,CASSMTGPSNQPQHF,TGTGCCAGTAGTATGACAGGGCCCAGCAATCAGCCCCAGCATTTT
.,TRBV2,TRBJ1-1,.,CASSGGRHTEAFF,TGTGCCAGCAGTGGCGGCCGGCACACTGAAGCTTTCTTT
.,TRBV12-2,TRBJ2-7,.,CASRLAQVRTGNWEQYF,TGTGCAAGTCGCTTAGCGCAGGTACGGACAGGGAATTGGGAGCAGTACTTC
.,TRBV29-1,TRBJ2-2,.,CSGTANTGELFF,TGCAGCGGGACAGCGAACACCGGGGAGCTGTTTTTT
TRBD1,TRBV6-5,TRBJ2-7,.,CASRPEGASSNEQYF,TGTGCCAGCAGACCCGAGGGGGCTAGCTCCAACGAGCAGTACTTC
.,TRBV27,TRBJ2-7,.,CASSFSRGESSYEQYF,TGTGCCAGCAGTTTCTCCAGGGGTGAAAGCTCCTACGAGCAGTACTTC
TRBD2,TRBV9,TRBJ2-3,.,CASSVGAGVFTDTQYF,TGTGCCAGCAGCGTAGGGGCGGGAGTATTCACAGATACGCAGTATTTT